Reported below is one T cell receptor (beta chain). Its antigen has not been determined. No quality values exist for individual bases; no much larger clone is one base distant. The data were taken from a study of T cell repertoires in cytomegalovirus infection (dated by TCRdb to about 2019). Looking at the study overall: Donor HLA type was relevant to the analysis, because carriage of CMV infection together with the matching HLA type was indicated by public TCR beta signatures. What the study reported, not specific to this receptor: The ex vivo response was dominated by HLA-C-restricted CMV-specific TCR beta clonotypes, which also provided the single most frequent clonotype in two of eight donors. In both this cohort and an independent cohort of under 450 donors, the cumulative frequency of public TCR beta family members distinguished carriers of CMV infection plus the relevant HLA type.

Sequenced using an Illumina HiSeq 1500. TCRdb cleaned the public reads at Q25 with fastp, built clones with MiXCR and kept in-frame beta chains. Rows with one shared CDR3 protein collapse into an entry with the most common genes and DNA. This sample lists about 740,000 distinct CDR3 sequences; about a third were detected once. The ten largest clonotypes hold 2.5% to 3.5% of the sample. Germline trimming amounts to 7 bases on V and 8 bases on J, with 15 as the count of junction bases outside the gene matches. The CDR3 spans 17 residues, from the cysteine through the phenylalanine. This entry keeps only the CDR3 DNA: 51 bases, framed from base 1.

This receptor was identified in a human donor in good health (CMV status not recorded). Some clones in this sample may be carry-over from other donors' samples. The rearranged segments are TRBV12-3 or TRBV12-4 and TRBJ2-1; TRBD1 fits 12 bases in the junction. The sequenced sample consisted of PBMCs. The CDR3 is CASIALGWGTGGDEQFF. Here is the DNA: TGTGCCAGCATAGCTCTAGGATGGGGGACAGGGGGCGATGAGCAGTTCTTC.